This T cell receptor beta chain originates from a study of cytomegalovirus exposure and HLA in healthy donors. General study findings and limits: Rates of TCR association differed by HLA locus in a later analysis, with DRB1 highest and HLA-C lowest. Later on, an analysis found that several of the most significant clusters appeared to be linked to common viral pathogens, which included parvovirus B19. Most TCR sequences proved rare, with some public TCRs found in many donors. Fewer N-insertions than the roughly 670-donor mean were reportedly shown by an Asian-associated ancestry cluster in a later analysis.

PCR primers comprised 60 Vbeta and 13 Jbeta primers. Method: immunoSEQ multiplex PCR; TCRdb's copy keeps in-frame clones and lacks some. The sample includes some 170,000 clones, about four fifths of them seen just once. Comment on this clone: Its antigen remains unidentified.

The CDR3 is made up of 12 amino acids. V was clipped by 3 bases and J by 9 bases, with 12 bases between them. The germline gives CDR1 SGDLS, CDR2 YYNGEE. The TCR sequence derives from a female donor in good health and CMV-seronegative. Sequenced sample: PBMCs. The genes are TRBV9 and TRBJ2-5; possible D gene TRBD2, 7 bases. The chain's CDR3 is CASSEGEGAQYF. The CDR3 bases are TGTGCCAGCAGCGAGGGGGAGGGAGCCCAGTACTTC.